The 31 T cell receptor beta chains given below trace back to one sample, sequenced in a study of shared T cell receptors in the human thymus. Clones were read by immunoSEQ multiplex PCR, and TCRdb kept only the in-frame ones, dropping some. The sample has under 850,000 clones; 88% are singletons. This same sample was also taken into another study, of human thymus T cells.

The source material was thymocytes. The origin of the receptors is a boy less than two years old with a congenital heart defect.

J is TRBJ2-7 and V is TRBV5-1; D might be TRBD1 (5 bases). V was pared by 3 bases and J by 6 bases, with 13 bases between. The CDR3 contains 13 residues. CDR1 is SGHRS, CDR2 YFSETQ, per germline. The CDR3 DNA is TGCGCCAGCAGCTCTGGTGGGGCTGGCGAGCAGTACTTC. This sequence encodes CASSSGGAGEQYF.

The V gene is TRBV5-6, the J gene TRBJ2-7; 14 nucleotides align to TRBD2. Germline-derived CDR1 and CDR2 are SGHDT and YYEEEE. The CDR3 sequence is 18 residues long. Unmatched junction bases numbered 11, after V lost 4 bases and J lost 2 bases. CDR3 DNA: TGTGCCAGCAGCGGACCGGGGACTAGCGGGAGTCCCACCTACGAGCAGTACTTC. Translation: CASSGPGTSGSPTYEQYF.

This sequence joins TRBV27 and TRBJ2-5; 14 positions match TRBD2. With V trimmed by 6 bases and J by 4 bases, 7 bases remained unmatched. The V gene's germline CDR1 is MNHEY and CDR2 SMNVEV (reference sequence). The CDR3 runs 16 residues. This chain's CDR3 is CASRAEGLAGVETQYF. DNA for the CDR3: TGTGCCAGCAGAGCTGAGGGACTAGCGGGAGTAGAGACCCAGTACTTC.

This chain connects TRBV4-1 to TRBJ2-6, with 9 bases identical to TRBD1. Per germline, CDR1 MGHRA and CDR2 YSYEKL. The V gene end was trimmed by 6 bases and the J gene end by 1 base; junction bases not matched to a gene: 16. The CDR3 sequence is 20 residues long. For the CDR3, the DNA is TGCGCCAGCAGACCCTCCCACCCCCAGACAGGGGGTTCTGGGGCCAACGTCCTGACTTTC. Its protein product is CASRPSHPQTGGSGANVLTF.

The rearrangement joins TRBV27 to TRBJ2-7, with 8 positions matching TRBD2. V lost 7 bases to trimming and J lost 3 bases; unmatched junction nucleotides: 11. Germline values: CDR1 MNHEY, CDR2 SMNVEV (reference sequence). The CDR3 contains 15 residues. CDR3 DNA: TGTGCCAGCAAAATCCGGGGGGGGTCCTTCTACGAGCAGTACTTC. The encoded protein is CASKIRGGSFYEQYF.

This rearrangement joins TRBV4-1 to TRBJ2-2; TRBD2 aligns across 7 bases. CDR3 length equals 16 residues. Germline V gives CDR1 MGHRA, CDR2 YSYEKL. Germline trimming cut 0 bases from V and 6 bases from J; bases unmatched to any gene: 7. The DNA for the CDR3 is TGCGCCAGCAGCCAAGACCGGGGAGGGGACCCCGGGGAGCTGTTTTTT. Translated, it gives CASSQDRGGDPGELFF.

This rearrangement joins TRBV11-3 to TRBJ1-2; D unresolved. The CDR3 is 16 residues long. The germline V and J ends were trimmed by 2 bases and 0 bases, with 13 bases remaining between them. CDR1 SGHNT and CDR2 YENEEA come from the germline V gene. The CDR3 bases are TGTGCCAGCAGCTTAAATTGTGACAAAACTAACTATGGCTACACCTTC. The encoded protein is CASSLNCDKTNYGYTF.

This sequence joins TRBV28 and TRBJ2-3; 8 bases match TRBD2. The length of the CDR3 is 15 residues. Trimming removed 4 bases from V and 2 bases from J; junction bases left unmatched: 5. From germline, CDR1 is MDHEN and CDR2 SYDVKM. This CDR3 is CASSSQREITDTQYF. The DNA of the CDR3 is TGTGCCAGCAGTTCCCAGCGGGAGATCACAGATACGCAGTATTTT. The full variable domain, completed using reference TRBV28 and TRBJ2-3, is DVKVTQSSRYLVKRTGEKVFLECVQDMDHENMFWYRQDPGLGLRLIYFSYDVKMKEKGDIPEGYSVSREKKERFSLILESASTNQTSMYLCASSSQREITDTQYFGPGTRLTVL.

This clone came up a few times. The chain recombines TRBV5-6 with TRBJ1-1; 7 bases fit TRBD1. This CDR3 region has 14 residues. Losses at the gene ends were 1 base for V and 2 bases for J; bases not matched to a gene: 2. CDR1 and CDR2 (germline): SGHDT, YYEEEE. The CDR3 region is CASSLTGENTEAFF. CDR3 bases: TGTGCCAGCAGCTTGACAGGGGAAAACACTGAAGCTTTCTTT.

The chain is built from TRBV6-5 and TRBJ2-5; TRBD2 agrees at 13 bases. The DNA matches TRBJ2-7 better at its end, which makes the J call doubtful. The CDR3 length is 16 residues. In germline, CDR1 is MNHEY, CDR2 SVGAGI. The chain's CDR3 is CASSFRTSGSSYEQYF. The DNA of the CDR3 is TGTGCCAGCAGTTTTCGGACTAGCGGGAGCTCCTACGAGCAGTACTTC.

The CDR3 nucleotides are TGTGCCAGCAGTGAGACGACAGAAACCAATCAGCCCCAGCATTTT. Its translation: CASSETTETNQPQHF. The chain joins TRBV6-1 to TRBJ1-5, with D possibly being TRBD1 (5 bases). This CDR3 is 15 amino acids long. Trimming removed 3 bases from V and 3 bases from J, with 12 bases in between. CDR1 is MNHNS and CDR2 is SASEGT in the germline V gene.

V gene TRBV7-2 combines with J gene TRBJ2-7; 9 bases are a match to TRBD2. The germline V gene encodes CDR1 SGHTA and CDR2 FQGNSA. The CDR3 is made up of 19 amino acids. The V segment lost 5 bases and the J segment 2 bases; nucleotides outside the gene matches: 19. CDR3 loop: CASSPAPSKLAGKAYEQYF. DNA of the CDR3: TGTGCCAGCAGCCCCGCCCCTTCCAAGCTAGCGGGAAAGGCCTACGAGCAGTACTTC.

Concerning this clone itself: The same CDR3 is also encoded by other DNA sequences in this sample. The rearrangement uses TRBV27 and TRBJ2-3; 9 bases map to TRBD2. Germline V gene data show CDR1 as MNHEY and CDR2 as SMNVEV (reference sequence). V lost 5 bases, J lost 0 bases, and 3 bases stayed unmatched. The CDR3 spans 15 residues. CDR3 residues: CASSRTSGSTDTQYF. CDR3 sequence (DNA): TGTGCCAGCAGTCGCACTAGCGGGAGCACAGATACGCAGTATTTT.

The genes are TRBV27 and TRBJ2-7; D might be TRBD1 (5 bases). Trimming removed 0 bases from V and 0 bases from J, with 12 bases in between. Per germline, CDR1 MNHEY and CDR2 SMNVEV (reference sequence). This CDR3 has 16 residues. CDR3 nucleotide sequence: TGTGCCAGCAGTTTATCGGAACAGGAGACCTCCTACGAGCAGTACTTC. Translating gives CASSLSEQETSYEQYF.

V is TRBV14 and J is TRBJ2-1; possible D gene TRBD2, 6 bases. V shed 0 bases and J shed 6 bases, with 9 bases lying between them. This CDR3 is 14 amino acids long. From germline, CDR1 is SGHDN and CDR2 FVKESK. Written as DNA, the CDR3 is TGTGCCAGCAGCCAAGATAGCGGCAGCAATGAGCAGTTCTTC. This translates into CASSQDSGSNEQFF.

The CDR3 sequence: CASSPGVLSAGRKLFF. The CDR3 coding sequence is TGTGCCAGCAGCCCCGGGGTGTTGAGCGCGGGGAGAAAACTGTTTTTT. The chain is built from TRBV7-9 and TRBJ1-4; no firm D call. The CDR3 is 16 residues long. V lost 5 bases and J lost 10, with 23 bases in between. Germline V gene sequence: CDR1 SEHNR, CDR2 FQNEAQ (reference sequence).

V and J are TRBV15 and TRBJ1-1; D is perhaps TRBD1 (5 bases). CDR3 length: 14 residues. V shed 1 base and J shed 6 bases, with 12 bases lying between them. Germline CDR1 LNHNV, CDR2 YYDKDF (reference sequence). CDR3 protein: CATSRAPYRPEAFF. The CDR3 region has the DNA TGTGCCACCAGCAGAGCTCCCTACAGGCCTGAAGCTTTCTTT.

The chain joins TRBV15 to TRBJ1-1; D possibly corresponds to TRBD1 (6 bases). The V gene lost 2 bases and the J gene lost 6 bases, with 16 bases spanning the gap. The length of the CDR3 is 15 residues. The germline V gene has CDR1 LNHNV and CDR2 YYDKDF (reference sequence). CDR3 sequence (DNA): TGTGCCACCAGCAGACACAGGGAAGCGAAGGCTGAAGCTTTCTTT. Its translation: CATSRHREAKAEAFF.

The chain has TRBV15 and TRBJ2-1; 10 nucleotides align to TRBD2. The CDR3 covers 16 residues. The V and J ends lost 0 bases and 5 bases, in that order; junction bases with no gene match: 4. Germline V gene sequence: CDR1 LNHNV, CDR2 YYDKDF (reference sequence). CDR3 in amino acids: CATSRDEAGGNNEQFF. CDR3 in DNA: TGTGCCACCAGCAGAGATGAAGCGGGAGGGAACAATGAGCAGTTCTTC.

CDR3 nucleotide sequence: TGTGCCAGTAGTATAAAGGGCGGGAGTATCTACAATGAGCAGTTCTTC. Translation gives CASSIKGGSIYNEQFF. V usage is TRBV19 and J usage is TRBJ2-1, with TRBD2 matching 7 bases. Unmatched junction bases numbered 7, after V lost 2 bases and J lost 3 bases. Germline CDR1 reads LNHDA; CDR2 reads SQIVND (reference sequence). The CDR3 covers 16 residues.

This clone was seen a few times. The rearrangement joins TRBV29-1 to TRBJ1-2; possible D gene TRBD1, 6 bases. The CDR3 totals 13 residues. Germline V gene lookup returns CDR1 SQVTM and CDR2 ANQGSEA. V gave up 5 bases and J gave up 7 bases, with 17 bases separating them. CDR3: CSVPGGSEVGYTF. The CDR3 DNA is TGCAGCGTTCCGGGGGGCAGTGAGGTTGGCTACACCTTC.

The chain carries TRBV30 and TRBJ2-6, with TRBD2 as a possible D gene (5 bases). The CDR3 spans 16 residues. Germline V gene data show CDR1 as GTSNPN and CDR2 as SVGIG (reference sequence). Trimming removed 2 bases at V and 0 bases at J, with 11 bases between. The CDR3 DNA reads TGTGCCTGGAGTATCGGACGGGGCTCTGGGGCCAACGTCCTGACTTTC. Protein product: CAWSIGRGSGANVLTF.

The rearrangement joins TRBV9 to TRBJ2-5; TRBD2 matches 8 bases. J lost 4 bases, V lost 4 bases, and 3 bases had no gene match. CDR3 size: 13 residues. The germline CDR1 and CDR2 sequences are SGDLS and YYNGEE. CDR3 region: CASSRGGVETQYF. The DNA of the CDR3 is TGTGCCAGCAGCCGGGGGGGGGTAGAGACCCAGTACTTC.

J is TRBJ1-2 and V is TRBV6-5; a possible D gene is TRBD1 (5 bases). Looked up from germline, CDR1 is MNHEY and CDR2 is SVGAGI. The CDR3 contains 13 residues. V was cut by 6 bases and J by 4 bases, with 12 bases left in between. CDR3 protein: CASRGGAVYGYTF. In nucleotides, the CDR3 is TGTGCCAGCAGGGGGGGAGCTGTCTATGGCTACACCTTC.

The rearrangement joins TRBV11-2 to TRBJ1-3; D is unresolved. The germline gives CDR1 SGHAT, CDR2 FQNNGV. The CDR3 is 17 amino acids. Trimming removed 5 bases from V and 0 bases from J, with 17 bases in between. The CDR3 region is CASSPSPGVYSGNTIYF. The CDR3 nucleotides are TGTGCCAGCAGCCCCTCTCCCGGGGTCTACTCTGGAAACACCATATATTTT.

This chain connects TRBV5-1 to TRBJ2-1; 7 bases agree with TRBD2. The germline V gene has CDR1 SGHRS and CDR2 YFSETQ. Unmatched junction bases numbered 7, after V lost 4 bases and J lost 0 bases. The CDR3 runs 16 residues. The CDR3 DNA reads as TGCGCCAGCAGCCCCGGGGCGGGGGACTCCTACAATGAGCAGTTCTTC. It is translated as CASSPGAGDSYNEQFF.

The chain couples TRBV6-1 to TRBJ2-1; 15 bases are a match to TRBD2. The CDR3 is made up of 17 amino acids. V was clipped by 4 bases and J by 8 bases; unmatched bases: 9. The germline V gene has CDR1 MNHNS and CDR2 SASEGT. As DNA, the CDR3 is TGTGCCAGCAGTGGTACTGGACTAGCGGGAGGGGGGGATGAGCAGTTCTTC. The encoded protein is CASSGTGLAGGGDEQFF.

The genes are TRBV29-1 and TRBJ1-3; possible D gene TRBD1, 5 bases. The CDR3 extends over 15 amino acids. V lost 7 bases and J lost 8, with 24 bases in between. The germline gives CDR1 SQVTM, CDR2 ANQGSEA. The CDR3 protein is CSGAKGQPPRDTIYF. The CDR3 DNA follows: TGCAGCGGGGCCAAGGGCCAGCCACCCAGGGACACCATATATTTT. The full variable domain, in which reference TRBV29-1 and TRBJ1-3 provide the parts outside the CDR3, is SAVISQKPSRDICQRGTSLTIQCQVDSQVTMMFWYRQQPGQSLTLIATANQGSEATYESGFVIDKFPISRPNLTFSTLTVSNMSPEDSSIYLCSGAKGQPPRDTIYFGEGSWLTVV.

The chain recombines TRBV27 with TRBJ1-5; no reliable D call. The CDR3 is made up of 15 amino acids. Trimming shortened V by 7 bases and J by 5 bases, and 18 bases separated the two germline ends. CDR1 MNHEY and CDR2 SMNVEV come from the germline V gene (reference sequence). Written as DNA, the CDR3 is TGTGCCAGCACCGAATGGCCGGGGAGGGATCAGCCCCAGCATTTT. Translation: CASTEWPGRDQPQHF.

V gene TRBV5-1 combines with J gene TRBJ2-7; perhaps TRBD2 as D (7 bases). Germline V lookup: CDR1 SGHRS, CDR2 YFSETQ. CDR3 size: 14 residues. Trimming took off 2 bases at V and 2 bases at J, with 11 bases between the two ends. The CDR3 coding sequence is TGCGCCAGCAGCTTCGGGGGGCCAACCTACGAGCAGTACTTC. As protein: CASSFGGPTYEQYF.

J is TRBJ2-2 and V is TRBV12-5; possibly TRBD2 for D (6 bases). The CDR3 runs 15 residues. Germline V gene data show CDR1 as LGHNT and CDR2 as FRNRAP. V was trimmed by 6 bases and J by 4 bases, leaving 15 bases between them. The CDR3 bases are TGTGCTAGTGGATTTCTGGGGGACTCCACCGGGGAGCTGTTTTTT. This codes for CASGFLGDSTGELFF.